What follows are 19 T cell receptor beta chains derived from one specimen sequenced in a study of blood T cell repertoires in COVID-19 (dated by TCRdb to 2018 to 2021). Library preparation employed the immunoSEQ multiplex PCR assay. In its TCRdb copy, this immuneACCESS table keeps in-frame sequences only and misses some clones. Where compared with another copy, unresolved V genes explain less than half of these, and the others have no known cause. The sample records under 500,000 clones, approximately 90% of which are singletons. Jointly, the top ten make up 1% to 1.3% of the sample. Sequenced input: PBMCs or T cells enriched from blood (not recorded which). The source of these receptors is a man aged 30-40 years who had recovered from COVID-19.

This clone was observed a single time. The V gene is TRBV9, the J gene TRBJ2-1, with TRBD2 as a possible D gene (5 bases). The CDR3 has 15 amino acids. The V gene lost 4 bases and the J gene lost 3 bases, with 14 bases spanning the gap. Germline V gene lookup returns CDR1 SGDLS and CDR2 YYNGEE. The chain's CDR3 is CASSPSSGVYNEQFF. In DNA, the CDR3 is TGTGCCAGCAGCCCCTCGAGCGGAGTCTACAATGAGCAGTTCTTC.

This rearrangement joins TRBV19 to TRBJ2-1; possibly TRBD1 for D (6 bases). This CDR3 has 21 amino acids. V was cut by 5 bases and J by 0 bases, with 29 bases left in between. Per the germline V gene, CDR1 is LNHDA and CDR2 is SQIVND (reference sequence). In nucleotides, the CDR3 is TGTGCCAGTAGTGCCGACCCCAGGGGCTTAATTTGGGCGAGCTCCTACAATGAGCAGTTCTTC. Amino acid sequence: CASSADPRGLIWASSYNEQFF. The full variable domain, its missing parts supplied by reference TRBV19 and TRBJ2-1, is DGGITQSPKYLFRKEGQNVTLSCEQNLNHDAMYWYRQDPGQGLRLIYYSQIVNDFQKGDIAEGYSVSREKKESFPLTVTSAQKNPTAFYLCASSADPRGLIWASSYNEQFFGPGTRLTVL.

The rearrangement uses TRBV4-1 and TRBJ2-5, with 8 bases that match TRBD2. The ends lost 3 bases at V and 4 bases at J; junction bases unmatched: 10. The CDR3 totals 16 residues. Germline V gives CDR1 MGHRA, CDR2 YSYEKL. CDR3 in amino acids: CASSHLGGGSSETQYF. CDR3 bases: TGCGCCAGCAGCCACCTCGGGGGGGGGAGTTCAGAGACCCAGTACTTC.

The rearrangement uses TRBV5-1 and TRBJ2-7; D remains ambiguous. The length of the CDR3 is 14 residues. CDR1 and CDR2 from the germline V gene are SGHRS and YFSETQ. The V end lost 4 bases, the J end lost 3 bases, and 14 bases lay between the germline ends. CDR3 region: CASSDPDSFYEQYF. As DNA, the CDR3 is TGCGCCAGCAGCGACCCCGACTCATTCTACGAGCAGTACTTC.

This chain uses TRBV6-2 or TRBV6-3 with TRBJ2-1; D possibly corresponds to TRBD1 (5 bases). V was clipped by 2 bases and J by 8 bases, with 16 bases between them. This CDR3 has 15 amino acids. Germline-derived CDR1 and CDR2 are MNHEY and SVGEGT. Written as DNA, the CDR3 is TGTGCCAGCAGTTACGGGGCCTCTGCCGTTGATGAGCAGTTCTTC. Its translation: CASSYGASAVDEQFF.

This chain joins TRBV30 and TRBJ1-4, with D uncertain. Germline CDR1 and CDR2: GTSNPN and SVGIG (reference sequence). The V and J ends lost 4 bases and 5 bases respectively, with 11 bases between them. The CDR3 is 13 amino acids. CDR3 in DNA: TGTGCCTGGAACACTGCGGGGAATGAAAAACTGTTTTTT. Amino acids: CAWNTAGNEKLFF.

The J gene is TRBJ1-5, the V gene TRBV6-5, with 7 bases that match TRBD1. Germline V lookup: CDR1 MNHEY, CDR2 SVGAGI. The CDR3 sequence is 15 residues long. With V trimmed by 0 bases and J by 2 bases, 1 base remained unmatched. The DNA for the CDR3 is TGTGCCAGCAGTTACTCGGGGACAGGCAATCAGCCCCAGCATTTT. Amino acids: CASSYSGTGNQPQHF.

The CDR3 nucleotides read TGTGCCAGCAACCCAGTAGCGGGAGGGGGGGAGCAGTTCTTC. Its protein is CASNPVAGGGEQFF. The rearrangement uses TRBV5-6 and TRBJ2-1; TRBD2 agrees at 11 bases. This CDR3 is 14 amino acids long. Germline CDR1 is SGHDT and CDR2 is YYEEEE. J gave up 10 bases and V 6 bases, and 9 bases lay outside the gene matches.

The chain joins TRBV4-1 to TRBJ2-7, with D possibly being TRBD1 (5 bases). Germline assignment: CDR1 MGHRA and CDR2 YSYEKL. V dropped 0 bases and J dropped 3 bases, with 12 bases sitting between them. The CDR3 runs to 15 residues. CDR3 sequence reads: CASSQEYTGSYEQYF. The CDR3 coding sequence is TGCGCCAGCAGCCAAGAGTATACAGGTAGCTACGAGCAGTACTTC.

The genes are TRBV29-1 and TRBJ2-1; perhaps TRBD2 as D (5 bases). Germline V gene sequence: CDR1 SQVTM, CDR2 ANQGSEA. Between the trimmed V and J ends, which lost 4 bases and 8 bases, there was a span of 15 bases. The CDR3 has 13 residues. CDR3 DNA: TGCAGCGTTGTTGGCGGGCTGATAGATGAGCAGTTCTTC. Its translation: CSVVGGLIDEQFF.

This clone was picked up one time. The genes are TRBV5-5 and TRBJ1-2; D unresolved. The CDR3 is 14 amino acids. Deletions cut 0 bases from V and 5 bases from J, with 11 bases between. Germline V gene sequence: CDR1 SGHKS, CDR2 YYEKEE (reference sequence). The CDR3 reads CASSLDNFLYGYTF. DNA for the CDR3: TGTGCCAGCAGCTTGGACAATTTCTTATATGGCTACACCTTC.

The V gene is TRBV6-5, the J gene TRBJ1-4, with D unresolved. Trimming stripped 0 bases from V and 13 bases from J, with 18 bases between. The CDR3 is 15 residues long. Germline assignment: CDR1 MNHEY and CDR2 SVGAGI. In DNA form, the CDR3 reads TGTGCCAGCAGTTACTCCCTCGGCGGCGTAGGTGGACTGTTTTTT. This gives the protein CASSYSLGGVGGLFF.

The chain has TRBV28 and TRBJ1-1, with 7 bases aligning to TRBD1. V trimming: 7 bases; J trimming: 10 bases; junction bases outside the gene matches: 9. This CDR3 has 12 residues. CDR1 and CDR2 from the germline V gene are MDHEN and SYDVKM. The CDR3, as DNA: TGTGCCAGCAACTACCGGGACAGAATAGCTTTCTTT. Its translation is CASNYRDRIAFF.

The chain couples TRBV19 to TRBJ1-6, with D perhaps TRBD1 (5 bases). V was trimmed by 5 bases and J by 0 bases, leaving 14 bases between them. The CDR3 covers 17 residues. The V gene's germline CDR1 is LNHDA and CDR2 SQIVND (reference sequence). The CDR3 sequence is CASSPGQRSSYNSPLHF. Written as DNA, the CDR3 is TGTGCCAGTAGTCCCGGACAAAGGAGCTCCTATAATTCACCCCTCCACTTT.

The chain is built from TRBV19 and TRBJ2-2; 9 bases agree with TRBD2. The CDR3 runs to 14 residues. The V segment lost 5 bases and the J segment 6 bases; nucleotides outside the gene matches: 4. CDR1 is LNHDA, CDR2 SQIVND, per germline (reference sequence). The CDR3, as DNA: TGTGCCAGTAGTTATGAGCGGGGGGCCGGGGAGCTGTTTTTT. This encodes CASSYERGAGELFF. Full variable domain (rest looked up from reference TRBV19 and TRBJ2-2): DGGITQSPKYLFRKEGQNVTLSCEQNLNHDAMYWYRQDPGQGLRLIYYSQIVNDFQKGDIAEGYSVSREKKESFPLTVTSAQKNPTAFYLCASSYERGAGELFFGEGSRLTVL.

V and J are TRBV5-4 and TRBJ2-1, with 7 bases matching TRBD2. CDR3 length equals 15 residues. The J segment lost 3 bases and the V segment lost 2 bases, leaving 5 bases of the junction unmatched. CDR1 is SGHNT and CDR2 is YYREEE in the germline V gene (reference sequence). CDR3 residues: CASSLKAGSYNEQFF. DNA for the CDR3: TGTGCCAGCAGCTTAAAAGCGGGAAGCTACAATGAGCAGTTCTTC.

This chain joins TRBV9 and TRBJ2-1, with 15 bases identical to TRBD2. CDR1 and CDR2 from the germline V gene are SGDLS and YYNGEE. The CDR3 totals 18 residues. Trimming took 2 bases from V and 0 from J; bases not matched to a gene: 3. CDR3 sequence: CASSVGLAGGSSYNEQFF. The CDR3 coding sequence is TGTGCCAGCAGCGTCGGACTAGCGGGAGGGAGCTCCTACAATGAGCAGTTCTTC.

The chain links TRBV9 to TRBJ1-2, with TRBD1 identical over 7 bases. The junction had 11 bases not matched to a gene; V was cut back by 5 bases and J by 4 bases. The CDR3 consists of 15 residues. Looked up from germline, CDR1 is SGDLS and CDR2 is YYNGEE. CDR3 DNA sequence: TGTGCCAGCAGACCACCCGCAGGGGGGAGCTATGGCTACACCTTC. Amino acids: CASRPPAGGSYGYTF.

The chain combines TRBV19 with TRBJ1-1; 7 positions match TRBD1. V lost 7 bases to trimming and J lost 3 bases; unmatched junction nucleotides: 8. Germline loops: CDR1 LNHDA, CDR2 SQIVND (reference sequence). This CDR3 is 14 amino acids long. The CDR3 region has the DNA TGTGCCAGTAAGAGGCAGGGGGTTTACACTGAAGCTTTCTTT. Its protein is CASKRQGVYTEAFF.